This record covers a single T cell receptor (beta chain). Its antigen has not been determined. The input lacks base qualities; no much larger clone sits a single base away. This entry is derived from a study of PD-L1 blockade in urothelial cancer (dated by TCRdb to about 2017). For context, the study as a whole: Every patient began therapy around 2014 and was given atezolizumab 1,200 mg intravenously every 3 weeks. An ECOG performance status of 0 or 1 was recorded for the patients, and 0 to 3 prior chemotherapy regimens had been received by the patients. An exploratory multi-omic analysis was conducted of the somatic, immune and clinical correlates of response to PD-L1 blockade with atezolizumab in urothelial cancer. Durable clinical benefit was achieved by nine patients but not by the remaining 20. Pretreatment tumor samples, along with matched peripheral blood serially collected before and after atezolizumab treatment, were subjected to TCR sequencing. About 85% of the 29 patients were identified as males with urothelial cancer of bladder origin, and a prior smoking history was reported by 18 of 29 patients. Durable clinical benefit meant progression-free survival longer than 6 months, and TCR features were also tested against progression-free and overall survival. In the same patients who had TCR sequencing, pretreatment tumors also underwent whole exome sequencing and RNA sequencing. Blood samples gave a median of approximately 150,000 T cells and some 83,000 unique TCRs, with a median clonality of 0.080. Blood samples were analyzed 3 weeks after the start of treatment (second dose) and 6 weeks after the start of treatment. Twenty-nine patients had pretreatment blood TCR-seq, about 25 had at least one posttreatment blood collection, and about 25 had tumor TCR-seq. The full study reports these points: Because of the small sample size (n ≈ 29) and the many exploratory analyses performed, the results are intended to be regarded as hypothesis-generating. At 3 weeks after the start of treatment, tumor-associated TCR clones in peripheral blood had expanded more in patients with durable benefit (n of about 21, p = 0.022). Improved progression-free and overall survival was found to be associated with pretreatment peripheral blood TCR clonality below the median.

According to the germline V gene, CDR1 reads SGHRS and CDR2 reads YFSETQ. The CDR3 goes from the cysteine to the phenylalanine over 15 residues. The retained sequence is limited to the CDR3, 45 bases, with the frame set at the first base. Trimming removed 4 bases from V and 3 bases from J; the gene matches leave 8 bases unexplained. Each PCR received spiked-in synthetic TCR analog templates so that absolute template abundance could be estimated from read counts. The immunoSEQ assay was used to amplify TCRbeta CDR3 regions from genomic DNA with bias-controlled V and J gene primers. Sequencing of rearranged TCRbeta segments was performed at approximately 20X coverage. In the paper's pipeline: Clustering was used to correct sequencing errors, and CDR3s were annotated against IMGT so that V, D and J genes could be assigned. Only productive TCRbeta rearrangements were used in downstream analyses, excluding out-of-frame or stop-codon sequences. Clonality was computed as one minus Shannon entropy normalized by the log of the number of unique productive sequences. Clones differing between time points or between blood and tumor were identified using Fisher's exact test with Benjamini-Hochberg correction, with an adjusted p below 0.01 applied as the threshold. This immuneACCESS table, as held by TCRdb, lists in-frame sequences with V and J called but not all clones. Of the missing ones, under half trace to an unresolved V gene in checked studies; the others have no known cause. The DNA was the basis for D and trimming; V, J and clone size are from that table. Recorded for this sample are tens of thousands of clones; roughly 90% of them occurred a single time. Under 6% of the sample is in the top ten clones.

The cohort included about 30 patients with locally advanced or metastatic urothelial carcinoma who were treated at Memorial Sloan Kettering on a trial protocol. Peripheral blood mononuclear cells were collected pretreatment and during treatment, with between 1 and 8 total time points obtained per patient. The Qiagen DNeasy Blood extraction kit was used to purify genomic DNA from total PBMCs and from tumor samples. PBMCs were collected pretreatment and during treatment, and were isolated and stored as previously described. This specimen consisted of PBMCs, obtained around atezolizumab (anti-PD-L1) treatment. This TCR was sampled from a woman in her seventies with urothelial cancer. This chain is built from TRBV5-1 and TRBJ2-3, with 7 bases in between that match TRBD2. The nucleotide sequence is given as TGCGCCAGCAGCCCTGGTTGGGGGGGTACAGATACGCAGTATTTT. Its translation reads: CASSPGWGGTDTQYF.